The 15 T cell receptor beta chains below come from one sample, sequenced in a study of shared clonotypes between healthy human individuals. The protocol was immunoSEQ multiplex PCR, while the TCRdb copy is restricted to in-frame clones and leaves out a portion. The repertoire holds around 2.5 million clones, with 93% as singletons. Source material: naive CD4+ T cells from PBMCs. Subset: CD45RA+ positively selected. The receptor source for this set is a man aged 18 to 29 in good health. Some clones in this sample may be carry-over from other donors' samples.

The chain is built from TRBV6-4 and TRBJ1-1; 9 nucleotides match TRBD1. V was clipped by 6 bases and J by 5 bases; unmatched bases: 7. Per the germline V gene, CDR1 is MRHNA and CDR2 is SNTAGT. The CDR3 loop spans 14 amino acids. CDR3 nucleotides: TGTGCCAGCAGCGCGGGACAGGGTTATACTGAAGCTTTCTTT. Its translation: CASSAGQGYTEAFF.

The chain employs TRBV6-5 and TRBJ2-7; D perhaps matches TRBD1 (6 bases). Between the trimmed V and J ends, which lost 7 bases and 2 bases, there was a span of 18 bases. The CDR3 has 15 amino acids. In germline, CDR1 is MNHEY, CDR2 SVGAGI. The DNA of the CDR3 is TGTGCCAGCACCTTGGCCCCCGGACAGACCTACGAGCAGTACTTC. This translates into CASTLAPGQTYEQYF.

The chain couples TRBV6-5 to TRBJ1-5; D remains unclear. This CDR3 is 11 amino acids long. Germline V gene lookup returns CDR1 MNHEY and CDR2 SVGAGI. Trimming removed 6 bases from V and 7 bases from J, with 7 bases in between. DNA of the CDR3: TGTGCCAGCAGCGTCGGCCAGCCCCAGCATTTT. Its translation: CASSVGQPQHF.

The chain has TRBV5-1 and TRBJ2-5; D perhaps matches TRBD2 (7 bases). Trimming took off 1 base at V and 5 bases at J, with 30 bases between the two ends. The CDR3 contains 20 residues. The germline V gene encodes CDR1 SGHRS and CDR2 YFSETQ. The CDR3 protein is CASSLSRGGGGSGGVETQYF. The CDR3, as DNA: TGCGCCAGCAGCTTGTCTCGAGGTGGAGGAGGGTCGGGGGGCGTGGAGACCCAGTACTTC.

The rearrangement uses TRBV30 and TRBJ2-1; 13 positions agree with TRBD2. V lost 4 bases, J lost 9 bases, and 6 bases stayed unmatched. The CDR3 is 14 residues long. Germline CDR1 is GTSNPN and CDR2 is SVGIG (reference sequence). The chain's CDR3 is CAWTGRLAGGEQFF. The CDR3 nucleotides read TGTGCCTGGACTGGGAGACTAGCGGGAGGTGAGCAGTTCTTC.

J is TRBJ2-7 and V is TRBV2; 7 bases match TRBD2. This CDR3 region has 15 residues. The V segment lost 6 bases and the J segment 4 bases; nucleotides outside the gene matches: 12. In germline, CDR1 is SNHLY, CDR2 FYNNEI. This CDR3 reads CASSLGTSDVYEQYF. Written as DNA, the CDR3 is TGTGCCAGCAGCCTCGGTACTAGCGACGTTTACGAGCAGTACTTC. The whole variable domain, filled in from reference TRBV2 and TRBJ2-7, reads EPEVTQTPSHQVTQMGQEVILRCVPISNHLYFYWYRQILGQKVEFLVSFYNNEISEKSEIFDDQFSVERPDGSNFTLKIRSTKLEDSAMYFCASSLGTSDVYEQYFGPGTRLTVT.

In DNA, the CDR3 is TGCGCCAGCAGCTCCGTACAGGGGGCATCTGAAGCTTTCTTT. This gives the protein CASSSVQGASEAFF. This chain joins TRBV5-1 and TRBJ1-1, with 9 nucleotides matching TRBD1. Germline V gives CDR1 SGHRS, CDR2 YFSETQ. The CDR3 contains 14 residues. The V gene end was trimmed by 3 bases and the J gene end by 6 bases; junction bases not matched to a gene: 6.

The chain is built from TRBV6-5 and TRBJ2-6; no clear D. Trimming took 10 bases from V and 1 from J, leaving 5 bases between them. Germline CDR1 MNHEY, CDR2 SVGAGI. This CDR3 region has 12 residues. The CDR3 sequence: CATMSGANVLTF. In DNA, the CDR3 is TGTGCCACGATGTCTGGGGCCAACGTCCTGACTTTC.

Points on this clone: Other nucleotide sequences in the sample specify the same CDR3. The chain joins TRBV28 to TRBJ1-1; D remains unclear. Looked up from germline, CDR1 is MDHEN and CDR2 is SYDVKM. Trimming removed 5 bases at V and 2 bases at J, with 12 bases between. The CDR3 has 14 amino acids. The CDR3 DNA reads as TGTGCCAGCAGTACGGGGTTGGGAAACACTGAAGCTTTCTTT. Protein sequence: CASSTGLGNTEAFF.

The CDR3 here is CASSRDGYNTGELFF. CDR3 nucleotide sequence: TGCGCCAGCAGCCGGGACGGCTACAACACCGGGGAGCTGTTTTTT. The rearrangement links TRBV4-1 to TRBJ2-2, with D possibly being TRBD1 or TRBD2 (5 bases each). V was trimmed by 4 bases and J by 2 bases, leaving 11 bases between them. The CDR3 is made up of 15 amino acids. Germline V gene lookup returns CDR1 MGHRA and CDR2 YSYEKL.

This clone was seen a single time. J is TRBJ2-7 and V is TRBV15; D gene ambiguous. The CDR3 consists of 14 residues. Between the trimmed V and J ends, which lost 1 base and 3 bases, there was a span of 10 bases. Germline values: CDR1 LNHNV, CDR2 YYDKDF (reference sequence). The CDR3 spells CATSRGLNLYEQYF. Here the CDR3 DNA reads TGTGCCACCAGCAGAGGGCTCAATCTCTACGAGCAGTACTTC. Combining the CDR3 with reference TRBV15 and TRBJ2-7 gives the whole variable domain DAMVIQNPRYQVTQFGKPVTLSCSQTLNHNVMYWYQQKSSQAPKLLFHYYDKDFNNEADTPDNFQSRRPNTSFCFLDIRSPGLGDTAMYLCATSRGLNLYEQYFGPGTRLTVT.

This chain uses TRBV11-2 with TRBJ2-7; D is perhaps TRBD2 (5 bases). This CDR3 is 14 amino acids long. The germline CDR1 and CDR2 sequences are SGHAT and FQNNGV. V was cut by 3 bases and J by 3 bases, with 12 bases left in between. CDR3 residues: CASSFTSPVYEQYF. The CDR3, as DNA: TGTGCCAGCAGCTTTACTAGTCCTGTCTACGAGCAGTACTTC.

This chain joins TRBV5-4 and TRBJ2-1; weak D call: TRBD2 (6 bases). This CDR3 region has 15 residues. Germline assignment: CDR1 SGHNT and CDR2 YYREEE (reference sequence). Trimming left V 4 bases short and J 5 bases short, with 16 bases between. The CDR3 region has the DNA TGTGCCAGCAGCAGCACGGGAGTCGATAACAATGAGCAGTTCTTC. Protein sequence: CASSSTGVDNNEQFF. The complete variable domain, with remaining parts taken from reference TRBV5-4 and TRBJ2-1, reads ETGVTQSPTHLIKTRGQQVTLRCSSQSGHNTVSWYQQALGQGPQFIFQYYREEENGRGNFPPRFSGLQFPNYSSELNVNALELDDSALYLCASSSTGVDNNEQFFGPGTRLTVL.

CDR3 protein: CASSPFQQGSYGYTF. CDR3 DNA sequence: TGTGCCAGCTCACCTTTCCAACAGGGCTCTTATGGCTACACCTTC. The rearrangement links TRBV18 to TRBJ1-2; TRBD1 might be the D (6 bases). CDR1 and CDR2 from the germline V gene are KGHSH and LQKENI. V was clipped by 3 bases and J by 5 bases, with 16 bases between them. The CDR3 sequence is 15 residues long.

Note on this clone: This sample includes further DNA sequences coding for the same CDR3. The chain carries TRBV6-5 and TRBJ1-5; TRBD1 is a possible D gene (5 bases). This CDR3 is built from 15 residues. The V end was cut by 0 bases, the J end by 6 bases, with 12 bases between. From germline, CDR1 is MNHEY and CDR2 SVGAGI. CDR3 protein: CASSYSGGVGQPQHF. CDR3 coding DNA: TGTGCCAGCAGTTACTCGGGGGGGGTTGGTCAGCCCCAGCATTTT.